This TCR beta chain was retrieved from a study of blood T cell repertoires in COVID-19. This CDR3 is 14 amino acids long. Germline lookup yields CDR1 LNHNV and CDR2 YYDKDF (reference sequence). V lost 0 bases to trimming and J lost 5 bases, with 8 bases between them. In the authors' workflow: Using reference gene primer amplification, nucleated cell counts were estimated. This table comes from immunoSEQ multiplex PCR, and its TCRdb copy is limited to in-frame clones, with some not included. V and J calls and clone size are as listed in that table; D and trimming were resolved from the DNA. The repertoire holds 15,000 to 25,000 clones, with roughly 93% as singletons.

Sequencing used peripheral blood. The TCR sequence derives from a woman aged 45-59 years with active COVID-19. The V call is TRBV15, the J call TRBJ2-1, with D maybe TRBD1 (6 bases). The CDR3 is CATSREWTDNEQFF. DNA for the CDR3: TGTGCCACCAGCAGAGAATGGACAGACAATGAGCAGTTCTTC.